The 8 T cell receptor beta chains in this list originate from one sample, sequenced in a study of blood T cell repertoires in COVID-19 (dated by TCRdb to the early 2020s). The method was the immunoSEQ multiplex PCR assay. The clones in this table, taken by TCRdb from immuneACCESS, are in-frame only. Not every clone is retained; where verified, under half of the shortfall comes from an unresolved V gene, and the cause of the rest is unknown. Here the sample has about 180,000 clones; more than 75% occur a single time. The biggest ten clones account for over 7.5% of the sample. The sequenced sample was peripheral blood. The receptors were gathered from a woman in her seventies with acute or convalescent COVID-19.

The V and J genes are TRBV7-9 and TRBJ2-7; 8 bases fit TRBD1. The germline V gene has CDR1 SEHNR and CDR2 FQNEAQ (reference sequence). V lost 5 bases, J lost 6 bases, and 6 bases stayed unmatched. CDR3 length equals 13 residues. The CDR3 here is CASSGQGPFEQYF. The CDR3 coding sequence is TGTGCCAGCAGCGGACAGGGCCCGTTCGAGCAGTACTTC.

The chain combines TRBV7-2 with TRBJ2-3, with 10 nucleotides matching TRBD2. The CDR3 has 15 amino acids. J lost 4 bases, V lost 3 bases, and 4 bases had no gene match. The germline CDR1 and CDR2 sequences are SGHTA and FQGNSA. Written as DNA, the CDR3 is TGTGCCAGCAGCTTCAAAAGCGGGAGGGCAGATACGCAGTATTTT. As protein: CASSFKSGRADTQYF. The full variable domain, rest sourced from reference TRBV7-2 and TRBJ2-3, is GAGVSQSPSNKVTEKGKDVELRCDPISGHTALYWYRQSLGQGLEFLIYFQGNSAPDKSGLPSDRFSAERTGGSVSTLTIQRTQQEDSAVYLCASSFKSGRADTQYFGPGTRLTVL.

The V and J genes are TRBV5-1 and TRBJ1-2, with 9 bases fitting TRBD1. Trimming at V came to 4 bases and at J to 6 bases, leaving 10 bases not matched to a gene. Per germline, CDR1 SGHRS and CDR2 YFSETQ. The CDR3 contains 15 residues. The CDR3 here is CASSVGQGHGDGYTF. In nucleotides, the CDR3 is TGCGCCAGCAGCGTAGGACAGGGGCATGGCGATGGCTACACCTTC.

CDR3 loop: CASSWGLGTTATNEKLFF. The CDR3, as DNA: TGCGCCAGCAGCTGGGGTCTGGGGACAACGGCAACTAATGAAAAACTGTTTTTT. The rearrangement links TRBV5-1 to TRBJ1-4, with a weak D call TRBD1 (6 bases). Per the germline V gene, CDR1 is SGHRS and CDR2 is YFSETQ. This CDR3 region has 18 residues. Trimming shortened V by 3 bases and J by 0 bases, and 18 bases separated the two germline ends. Drawing the rest from reference TRBV5-1 and TRBJ1-4, the complete variable domain is KAGVTQTPRYLIKTRGQQVTLSCSPISGHRSVSWYQQTPGQGLQFLFEYFSETQRNKGNFPGRFSGRQFSNSRSEMNVSTLELGDSALYLCASSWGLGTTATNEKLFFGSGTQLSVL.

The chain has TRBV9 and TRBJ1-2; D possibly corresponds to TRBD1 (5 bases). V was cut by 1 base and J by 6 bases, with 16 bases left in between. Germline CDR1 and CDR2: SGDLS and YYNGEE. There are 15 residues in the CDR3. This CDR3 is CASSVTQEPVDGYTF. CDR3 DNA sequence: TGTGCCAGCAGCGTAACACAGGAACCCGTTGATGGCTACACCTTC.

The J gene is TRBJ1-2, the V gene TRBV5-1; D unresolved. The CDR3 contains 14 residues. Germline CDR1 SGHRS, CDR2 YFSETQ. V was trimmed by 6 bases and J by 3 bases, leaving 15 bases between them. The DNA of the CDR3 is TGCGCCAGCACTCCAAACACGCCCGACTATGGCTACACCTTC. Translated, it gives CASTPNTPDYGYTF. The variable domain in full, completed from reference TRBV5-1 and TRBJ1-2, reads KAGVTQTPRYLIKTRGQQVTLSCSPISGHRSVSWYQQTPGQGLQFLFEYFSETQRNKGNFPGRFSGRQFSNSRSEMNVSTLELGDSALYLCASTPNTPDYGYTFGSGTRLTVV.

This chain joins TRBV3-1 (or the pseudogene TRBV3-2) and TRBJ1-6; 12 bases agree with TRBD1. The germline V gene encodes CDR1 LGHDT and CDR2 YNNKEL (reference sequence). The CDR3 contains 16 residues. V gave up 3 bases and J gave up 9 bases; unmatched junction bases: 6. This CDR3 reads CASSHRDRGQRSPLHF. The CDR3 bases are TGTGCCAGCAGCCACAGGGACAGGGGGCAGCGTTCACCCCTCCACTTT.

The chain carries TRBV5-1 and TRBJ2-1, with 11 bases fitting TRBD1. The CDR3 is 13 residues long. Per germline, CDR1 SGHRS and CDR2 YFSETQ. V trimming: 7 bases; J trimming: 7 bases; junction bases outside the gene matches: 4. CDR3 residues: CASRDRGNNEQFF. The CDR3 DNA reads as TGCGCCAGCCGGGACAGGGGGAATAATGAGCAGTTCTTC.